One and the same sample provided the 25 T cell receptor beta chains below, sequenced in a study of blood T cells in healthy people across ages. Then a second PCR, running roughly 7 to 11 cycles, was carried out with a sample-barcoded 5' primer and a J-beta primer mix. TCRdb ran MiXCR on the 5' RACE reads and lists one entry per CDR3 protein. The data show around 1.7 million distinct CDR3 sequences, about 28% seen once. Specimen: blood. Every receptor here comes from a woman aged 25 to 39 in good health.

Only a few counts were recorded for this clonotype. The V gene is TRBV7-9, the J gene TRBJ1-4; 7 bases map to TRBD1. This CDR3 is 15 amino acids long. The ends lost 3 bases at V and 5 bases at J; junction bases unmatched: 6. Germline CDR1 reads SEHNR; CDR2 reads FQNEAQ (reference sequence). For the CDR3, the DNA is TGTGCCAGCAGCTTTTCGACAGGGCAAAATGAAAAACTGTTTTTT. This codes for CASSFSTGQNEKLFF. The entire variable domain, with the rest obtained from reference TRBV7-9 and TRBJ1-4, is as follows: DTGVSQNPRHKITKRGQNVTFRCDPISEHNRLYWYRQTLGQGPEFLTYFQNEAQLEKSRLLSDRFSAERPKGSFSTLEIQRTEQGDSAMYLCASSFSTGQNEKLFFGSGTQLSVL.

This clonotype appeared a few times. The chain joins TRBV7-3 to TRBJ1-1; 7 positions match TRBD1. This CDR3 has 15 residues. J gave up 3 bases and V 5 bases, and 9 bases lay outside the gene matches. Germline CDR1 SGHTA, CDR2 FQGTGA. The CDR3 reads CASSLFNQGDTEAFF. CDR3 nucleotides: TGTGCCAGCAGCCTATTTAATCAGGGGGACACTGAAGCTTTCTTT. The whole variable domain, filled in from reference TRBV7-3 and TRBJ1-1, reads GAGVSQTPSNKVTEKGKYVELRCDPISGHTALYWYRQSLGQGPEFLIYFQGTGAADDSGLPNDRFFAVRPEGSVSTLKIQRTERGDSAVYLCASSLFNQGDTEAFFGQGTRLTVV.

This chain joins TRBV6-5 and TRBJ2-5; 11 nucleotides match TRBD2. This CDR3 region has 16 residues. V gave up 7 bases and J gave up 11 bases; unmatched junction bases: 18. From germline, CDR1 is MNHEY and CDR2 SVGAGI. CDR3 sequence (DNA): TGTGCCAGCAATCCCACCGGGACTAGCGGCTACAATGAGCAGTACTTC. This sequence encodes CASNPTGTSGYNEQYF.

Points on this clonotype: This clone may be a read error of a much larger clone one base away. The chain recombines TRBV11-2 with TRBJ2-1; 10 bases line up with TRBD2. Germline V gene sequence: CDR1 SGHAT, CDR2 FQNNGV. The length of the CDR3 is 17 residues. The V segment lost 9 bases and the J segment 10 bases; nucleotides outside the gene matches: 21. DNA for the CDR3: TGTGCCAGTAGCCGAGGGACCATTAGCGGGGGGTTTTACGAGCAGTTCTTC. Its protein product is CASSRGTISGGFYEQFF.

This clonotype has just a few counts. The rearrangement joins TRBV3-1 to TRBJ1-3; 9 nucleotides align to TRBD1. Germline CDR1 LGHDT, CDR2 YNNKEL (reference sequence). V lost 6 bases, J lost 3 bases, and 9 bases stayed unmatched. The CDR3 length is 16 residues. CDR3 sequence: CASRRTGGSSGNTIYF. In DNA form, the CDR3 reads TGTGCCAGCAGACGTACAGGGGGCTCGAGTGGAAACACCATATATTTT.

This clonotype has more than one count but fewer than ten. V and J are TRBV11-2 and TRBJ2-4, with TRBD2 matching 10 bases. Germline V gene lookup returns CDR1 SGHAT and CDR2 FQNNGV. The V segment lost 5 bases and the J segment 4 bases; nucleotides outside the gene matches: 2. The CDR3 loop spans 14 amino acids. The CDR3 spells CASSKAGGKNIQYF. The CDR3 region has the DNA TGTGCCAGCAGCAAAGCGGGGGGGAAAAACATTCAGTACTTC.

Turning to this clonotype: The junction departs from germline at one end; a sequencing error may be responsible. The CDR3 DNA follows: TGCGCCAGCAGCTTGCCGGAAGAGGGGACTAGCGGGAGATCAGATACGCAGTATTTT. Translating it yields CASSLPEEGTSGRSDTQYF. This rearrangement joins TRBV7-6 to TRBJ2-3, with 14 bases identical to TRBD2. Per germline, CDR1 SGHVS and CDR2 FNYEAQ. The CDR3 extends over 19 amino acids.

This clonotype was picked up a small number of times. The J gene is TRBJ2-1, the V gene TRBV9, with 7 positions matching TRBD2. The CDR3 is made up of 14 amino acids. CDR1 and CDR2 from the germline V gene are SGDLS and YYNGEE. The ends lost 1 base at V and 9 bases at J; junction bases unmatched: 7. The CDR3 here is CASSVLAEPREQFF. The CDR3 DNA reads as TGTGCCAGCAGCGTACTAGCGGAGCCCCGTGAGCAGTTCTTC.

The gene calls are TRBV27 and TRBJ1-1; TRBD1 is a possible D gene (5 bases). The CDR3 loop spans 12 amino acids. From germline, CDR1 is MNHEY and CDR2 SMNVEV (reference sequence). Deletions cut 7 bases from V and 7 bases from J, with 13 bases between. The CDR3 DNA is TGTGCCAGCAAAGGGGCGCCGAATGAAGCTTTCTTT. This gives the protein CASKGAPNEAFF.

Note on this clonotype: A much larger clone lies a single base off, so this may be a read error. The chain links TRBV4-3 to TRBJ2-5, with D perhaps TRBD1 or TRBD2 (5 bases each). Germline lookup yields CDR1 LGHNA and CDR2 YSLEER. CDR3 length: 14 residues. The CDR3 reads CASSSYRQGVTRYF. The CDR3 DNA reads TGCGCCAGCAGCTCGTATCGGCAGGGAGTGACCCGGTACTTC.

The V gene is TRBV20-1, the J gene TRBJ2-7, with 8 bases matching TRBD1. The germline CDR1 and CDR2 sequences are DFQATT and SNEGSKA (reference sequence). The length of the CDR3 is 17 residues. V dropped 1 base and J dropped 0; count of bases not matched to a gene: 11. CDR3: CSARGNPGQGVSYEQYF. The CDR3 coding sequence is TGCAGTGCTAGAGGAAACCCAGGACAGGGAGTCTCCTACGAGCAGTACTTC.

The CDR3 nucleotides read TGCAGCGTTGTCGGTCTTTTTTTGAACACTGAAGCTTTCTTT. Its translation: CSVVGLFLNTEAFF. V is TRBV29-1 and J is TRBJ1-1; D ambiguous. Germline CDR1 SQVTM, CDR2 ANQGSEA. V lost 4 bases and J 0 bases, leaving 12 bases between the germline ends. The CDR3 covers 14 residues.

This clonotype was observed once. The V and J genes are TRBV7-2 and TRBJ2-7; 8 bases are a match to TRBD1. The CDR3 loop spans 14 amino acids. Germline V CDR1 and CDR2: SGHTA, FQGNSA. The V gene end was trimmed by 5 bases and the J gene end by 6 bases; junction bases not matched to a gene: 9. CDR3 DNA sequence: TGTGCCAGCAGCCCTGCGGACAGGGTGGTCGAGCAGTACTTC. Protein sequence: CASSPADRVVEQYF.

A few counts support this clonotype. The rearrangement uses TRBV29-1 and TRBJ2-1; a weak D match, TRBD2 (7 bases). The CDR3 runs to 14 residues. Trimming removed 6 bases at V and 4 bases at J, with 16 bases between. The germline V gene has CDR1 SQVTM and CDR2 ANQGSEA. CDR3 in amino acids: CSVRGRGGYNEQFF. The CDR3 region has the DNA TGCAGCGTGCGGGGGAGGGGGGGATACAATGAGCAGTTCTTC.

This clonotype was counted a single time. This may be a read error: a much more frequent sequence differs by one nucleotide. The rearrangement links TRBV29-1 to TRBJ2-3; D ambiguous. CDR3 length equals 13 residues. Trimming removed 3 bases from V and 8 bases from J, with 15 bases in between. Germline assignment: CDR1 SQVTM and CDR2 ANQGSEA. This CDR3 reads CSVEVGSAVTQYF. CDR3 bases: TGCAGCGTTGAGGTCGGCAGCGCAGTTACGCAGTATTTT.

The V and J genes are TRBV6-2 or TRBV6-3 and TRBJ2-5; 10 bases agree with TRBD2. In germline, CDR1 is MNHEY, CDR2 SVGEGT. This CDR3 has 17 residues. After removal of 1 base from V and 5 bases from J, the junction contained 10 bases not matched to a gene. The CDR3 spells CASSYFRTSGRGETQYF. In nucleotides, the CDR3 is TGTGCCAGCAGTTACTTTCGGACTAGCGGCCGAGGGGAGACCCAGTACTTC.

This clonotype has just a few counts. V and J are TRBV3-1 and TRBJ1-5; 7 bases are a match to TRBD1. CDR1 LGHDT and CDR2 YNNKEL come from the germline V gene (reference sequence). This CDR3 contains 14 residues. J was trimmed by 6 bases and V by 4 bases; bases with no gene match: 6. The CDR3 sequence: CASSPENRGQPQHF. DNA for the CDR3: TGTGCCAGCAGCCCGGAAAACAGGGGTCAGCCCCAGCATTTT.

This clonotype was counted a few times. The chain is built from TRBV28 and TRBJ1-6; 9 bases are a match to TRBD1. With 3 bases clipped from V and 10 bases from J, the junction kept 4 bases outside the gene matches. Germline V CDR1 and CDR2: MDHEN, SYDVKM. The CDR3 is 14 amino acids. This CDR3 is CASSFRTGESPLHF. As DNA, the CDR3 is TGTGCCAGCAGTTTTCGGACAGGGGAGTCACCCCTCCACTTT.

This clonotype was counted only a few times. The rearrangement joins TRBV18 to TRBJ2-1; D unclear. Trimming left V 2 bases short and J 13 bases short, with 15 bases between. This CDR3 region has 13 residues. Looked up from germline, CDR1 is KGHSH and CDR2 is LQKENI. CDR3 coding DNA: TGTGCCAGCTCACCATCTGGGCGAGACAATCAGTTCTTC. Its protein is CASSPSGRDNQFF.

In its sample, this clonotype was seen a few times. V usage is TRBV20-1 and J usage is TRBJ1-5; D possibly corresponds to TRBD1 (6 bases). Germline CDR1 is DFQATT and CDR2 is SNEGSKA (reference sequence). The CDR3 is 14 residues long. Trimming removed 3 bases from V and 7 bases from J, with 16 bases in between. CDR3 sequence (DNA): TGCAGTGCTAGCGCCGGGGGGGCCGGCCAGCCCCAGCATTTT. Its protein is CSASAGGAGQPQHF.

The rearrangement uses TRBV12-3 or TRBV12-4 and TRBJ1-1, with a possible D match to TRBD1 (5 bases). The CDR3 covers 16 residues. With 3 bases removed from V and 3 bases from J, the gap between germline ends came to 17 bases. The CDR3 region has the DNA TGTGCCAGCAGTTTGGTAGGGCTGAAGGGGCACACTGAAGCTTTCTTT. This gives the protein CASSLVGLKGHTEAFF.

This chain uses TRBV5-1 with TRBJ2-7; 7 nucleotides align to TRBD1. Germline V gene sequence: CDR1 SGHRS, CDR2 YFSETQ. The length of the CDR3 is 13 residues. The junction had 6 bases not matched to a gene; V was cut back by 5 bases and J by 4 bases. CDR3 sequence (DNA): TGCGCCAGCAGGGGACAGAGGAATTACGAGCAGTACTTC. This sequence encodes CASRGQRNYEQYF.

The chain has TRBV20-1 and TRBJ1-1; D might be TRBD1 (5 bases). The CDR3 runs 14 residues. Germline lookup yields CDR1 DFQATT and CDR2 SNEGSKA (reference sequence). Deletions cut 0 bases from V and 5 bases from J, with 13 bases between. The CDR3 is CSARDAGRRTEAFF. The CDR3 DNA reads TGCAGTGCTAGAGATGCAGGGAGAAGGACTGAAGCTTTCTTT.

This clonotype was seen a few times. The limits of the CDR3 on the DNA are not certain, so only TCRdb's listed CDR3 is given. The V gene is TRBV2, the J gene TRBJ2-7; the tabulated D call, TRBD1, remains unverified against the DNA. Germline V gene sequence: CDR1 SNHLY, CDR2 FYNNEI. The CDR3 is made up of 14 amino acids, end residues included. Here the CDR3 reads CASILGQGSYEQYF.

This clonotype was picked up a small number of times. The chain uses TRBV11-2 and TRBJ2-2, with D unresolved. Germline values: CDR1 SGHAT, CDR2 FQNNGV. The CDR3 is 15 amino acids. Deletions cut 3 bases from V and 6 bases from J, with 14 bases between. CDR3 coding DNA: TGTGCCAGCAGCTTCAATTTTGGTAGGGCCGGGGAGCTGTTTTTT. Amino acid sequence: CASSFNFGRAGELFF.